This T cell receptor (beta chain) is drawn from a study of blood T cell repertoires in COVID-19 (dated by TCRdb to about 2020). The study in broad terms: Collaborator samples came from the United States, Italy and Spain and covered acute and convalescent phases of COVID-19. The material from the prospective study consisted of cDNA or gDNA derived from T cells, B-cell-depleted T cells, or PBMCs. The dataset comprised deeply sampled blood TCRbeta repertoires from subjects exposed to, actively infected with, or recovered from COVID-19. The repertoires were released in a freely available public database meant as a resource for research on the immune response to SARS-CoV-2. Samples were obtained from the ongoing ImmuneRACE study (first 160 participants) and from about 1,300 subjects provided by 6 global collaborators. Sample metadata almost always included a de-identified subject ID, COVID-19 status, age in years and sex. Where available, HLA class I and class II types were obtained from metadata supplied by the sample provider rather than from assay-based typing. What the work shows at the level of the full study, not this receptor alone: Clinical and demographic metadata were provided uncurated, with the amount varying by source and participant.

The junction carries 9 bases between V and J, which are trimmed by 8 bases and 10 bases respectively. Based on the germline V gene, the CDR1 and CDR2 sequences are SGHTA and FQGNSA. The CDR3 numbers 10 residues from cysteine through phenylalanine. The read is trimmed to its CDR3 DNA, 30 bases read in frame from base 1. TCRbeta CDR3 regions were amplified from genomic DNA using the immunoSEQ Assay, a bias-controlled multiplex PCR. The paper's processing steps were these. Within the assay, amplification of reference gene primers was used to estimate how many nucleated cells each sample contained. Sequence reads were collapsed and filtered to measure the absolute abundance of every unique TCRbeta CDR3 rearrangement. Productive Simpson clonality was computed per sample as the square root of Simpson's diversity index over productive rearrangements. Drawn from immuneACCESS, this table holds only the in-frame rearrangements with V and J called that TCRdb kept. Clones are partly lost; checked studies trace under half to an unresolved V gene and leave the rest unexplained. That table supplies the V and J calls and clone size; D and trimming were determined from the DNA. The sample data list some 350,000 clones, and 91% of these were observed just once. The biggest ten clones account for 3% to 4% of the sample.

A second Seattle source provided samples from volunteer blood donors who had recovered from COVID-19. Whole blood was collected in K2EDTA tubes by collaborating institutions according to the institutions' own protocols. For TCRbeta analysis, collaborator samples were shipped as frozen whole blood, as isolated PBMCs, or as DNA extracted from either sample type. Comments on this clone: This receptor's antigen is unknown. Base qualities are not provided; no much larger clone lies one nucleotide away.

The receptor comes from a woman under 30 who had recovered from COVID-19. The sequenced sample was peripheral blood. The chain is encoded by TRBV7-2 joined to TRBJ2-1; a weak D assignment points to TRBD2 (6 bases agree). The DNA reads as follows: TGTGCCAGCGGGGCGGGGGAGCAGTTCTTC. It specifies CASGAGEQFF.